A single sample is the source of the 26 T cell receptor beta chains below, sequenced in a study of blood T cell repertoires in COVID-19. Clones were sequenced by immunoSEQ multiplex PCR, and TCRdb holds only the in-frame ones, with some missing. The table includes about 120,000 clones, 88% detected once. Material for sequencing was peripheral blood. The source is a woman in her forties or fifties with acute or convalescent COVID-19.

The V gene is TRBV27, the J gene TRBJ1-2, with 9 bases lining up with TRBD1. CDR1 is MNHEY and CDR2 is SMNVEV in the germline V gene (reference sequence). The V gene end was trimmed by 4 bases and the J gene end by 2 bases; junction bases not matched to a gene: 5. CDR3 length: 15 residues. The DNA of the CDR3 is TGTGCCAGCAGTTCCCCAGGACAGGGGAACTATGGCTACACCTTC. It translates to CASSSPGQGNYGYTF.

The gene calls are TRBV11-3 and TRBJ2-1; D call uncertain. CDR1 and CDR2 (germline): SGHNT, YENEEA. Trimming took off 8 bases at V and 7 bases at J, with 9 bases between the two ends. This CDR3 is 11 amino acids long. The CDR3 reads CASSGQNEQFF. In DNA, the CDR3 is TGTGCCAGCTCGGGTCAGAATGAGCAGTTCTTC.

The chain employs TRBV19 and TRBJ1-1, with D unclear. V lost 3 bases to trimming and J lost 1 base, with 6 bases between them. This CDR3 comprises 13 residues. Germline V CDR1 and CDR2: LNHDA, SQIVND (reference sequence). The CDR3 nucleotides read TGTGCCAGTAGTATTTTTCAGAACACTGAAGCTTTCTTT. This translates into CASSIFQNTEAFF.

The V and J genes are TRBV27 and TRBJ2-2, with D maybe TRBD1 (5 bases). CDR1 and CDR2 from the germline V gene are MNHEY and SMNVEV (reference sequence). CDR3 size: 18 residues. V lost 3 bases to trimming and J lost 1 base, with 18 bases between them. The CDR3 coding sequence is TGTGCCAGCAGTTTTCGGACAACCCCGTCCTTGAACACCGGGGAGCTGTTTTTT. This encodes CASSFRTTPSLNTGELFF.

The chain joins TRBV19 to TRBJ2-7; 10 positions match TRBD1. This CDR3 has 13 amino acids. Losses at the gene ends were 1 base for V and 6 bases for J; bases not matched to a gene: 0. The V gene's germline CDR1 is LNHDA and CDR2 SQIVND (reference sequence). CDR3 loop: CASSIGDRGEQYF. As DNA, the CDR3 is TGTGCCAGTAGTATAGGGGACAGGGGCGAGCAGTACTTC. Complete variable domain (other parts from reference TRBV19 and TRBJ2-7): DGGITQSPKYLFRKEGQNVTLSCEQNLNHDAMYWYRQDPGQGLRLIYYSQIVNDFQKGDIAEGYSVSREKKESFPLTVTSAQKNPTAFYLCASSIGDRGEQYFGPGTRLTVT.

The genes are TRBV27 and TRBJ1-2; D not resolved. V lost 3 bases and J lost 4, with 9 bases in between. The CDR3 length is 13 residues. CDR1 is MNHEY and CDR2 is SMNVEV in the germline V gene (reference sequence). The CDR3 loop is CASSFEGGYGYTF. CDR3 nucleotide sequence: TGTGCCAGCAGTTTCGAGGGAGGCTATGGCTACACCTTC.

V is TRBV18 and J is TRBJ2-7, with 9 bases that match TRBD1. This CDR3 is built from 14 residues. With V trimmed by 4 bases and J by 5 bases, 6 bases remained unmatched. Germline loops: CDR1 KGHSH, CDR2 LQKENI. The CDR3 DNA reads TGTGCCAGCTCACGCGACAGGGGGGGACACGAGCAGTACTTC. The encoded protein is CASSRDRGGHEQYF.

This clone occurred once. The CDR3 loop is CASSLVVLAGIVGELFF. CDR3 DNA sequence: TGCGCCAGCAGCTTGGTAGTACTAGCGGGAATTGTCGGGGAGCTGTTTTTT. The V and J genes are TRBV5-1 and TRBJ2-2; 10 bases are a match to TRBD2. The germline V gene has CDR1 SGHRS and CDR2 YFSETQ. V shed 0 bases, J shed 7 bases, and the junction held 9 bases outside the gene matches. The CDR3 is 17 amino acids.

The V gene is TRBV4-1, the J gene TRBJ2-3; 8 nucleotides match TRBD2. J gave up 5 bases and V 0 bases, and 10 bases lay outside the gene matches. Germline loops: CDR1 MGHRA, CDR2 YSYEKL. The CDR3 is made up of 17 amino acids. This CDR3 reads CASSQDKTGGQGDTQYF. CDR3 coding DNA: TGCGCCAGCAGCCAAGATAAAACGGGAGGGCAGGGAGATACGCAGTATTTT.

The V call is TRBV7-2, the J call TRBJ2-7; TRBD2 might be the D (6 bases). V was trimmed by 1 base and J by 1 base, leaving 14 bases between them. Germline CDR1 is SGHTA and CDR2 is FQGNSA. The CDR3 loop spans 16 amino acids. In DNA form, the CDR3 reads TGTGCCAGCAGCTTAGTGGGCGGGAAAAGGTCCTACGAGCAGTACTTC. Its protein product is CASSLVGGKRSYEQYF. Looking up the rest from reference TRBV7-2 and TRBJ2-7 gives the full variable domain: GAGVSQSPSNKVTEKGKDVELRCDPISGHTALYWYRQSLGQGLEFLIYFQGNSAPDKSGLPSDRFSAERTGGSVSTLTIQRTQQEDSAVYLCASSLVGGKRSYEQYFGPGTRLTVT.

This clone was observed a few times. The J gene is TRBJ2-1, the V gene TRBV3-1 (or the pseudogene TRBV3-2); D call uncertain. This CDR3 has 14 residues. Trimming took 5 bases from V and 1 from J, leaving 9 bases between them. From germline, CDR1 is LGHDT and CDR2 YNNKEL (reference sequence). DNA of the CDR3: TGTGCCAGCAGCGAGAGGAGTTCCTACAATGAGCAGTTCTTC. Amino acid sequence: CASSERSSYNEQFF.

This clone has a handful of counts. The V gene is TRBV19, the J gene TRBJ2-1; TRBD1 might be the D (5 bases). The CDR3 loop spans 14 amino acids. Deletions cut 4 bases from V and 4 bases from J, with 11 bases between. Per the germline V gene, CDR1 is LNHDA and CDR2 is SQIVND (reference sequence). DNA of the CDR3: TGTGCCAGTAGTAAACAGGTGGGGTACAATGAGCAGTTCTTC. Translation gives CASSKQVGYNEQFF.

This sequence joins TRBV7-9 and TRBJ2-1; no firm D call. The germline V and J ends were trimmed by 1 base and 7 bases, with 8 bases remaining between them. This CDR3 has 13 residues. The V gene's germline CDR1 is SEHNR and CDR2 FQNEAQ (reference sequence). The chain's CDR3 is CASSLGSINEQFF. The CDR3 nucleotides are TGTGCCAGCAGCTTAGGTAGTATAAATGAGCAGTTCTTC.

The chain uses TRBV24-1 and TRBJ2-2; the D gene is possibly TRBD1 (5 bases). CDR1 KGHDR and CDR2 SFDVKD come from the germline V gene. The V and J ends lost 2 bases and 7 bases respectively, with 13 bases between them. The CDR3 is 15 amino acids. The CDR3 nucleotides read TGTGCCACCAGTGATTCGTCCAGGGCGAGCGGGGAGCTGTTTTTT. This encodes CATSDSSRASGELFF.

The CDR3 region has the DNA TGTGCCACCAGCAGGACTGCATCGGTCTCACCCCTCCACTTT. Its protein is CATSRTASVSPLHF. The J gene is TRBJ1-6, the V gene TRBV15, with D unresolved. This CDR3 has 14 residues. The V gene's germline CDR1 is LNHNV and CDR2 YYDKDF (reference sequence). Deletions cut 3 bases from V and 10 bases from J, with 13 bases between.

This clone came up a few times. The V gene is TRBV27, the J gene TRBJ2-2; maybe TRBD1 (5 bases). Trimming removed 4 bases at V and 1 base at J, with 10 bases between. Germline V gene sequence: CDR1 MNHEY, CDR2 SMNVEV (reference sequence). There are 15 residues in the CDR3. As DNA, the CDR3 is TGTGCCAGCAGTTGGTCAGGGTTGAACACCGGGGAGCTGTTTTTT. It yields the protein CASSWSGLNTGELFF.

The rearrangement joins TRBV18 to TRBJ1-3, with a weak D call TRBD1 (6 bases). Germline V gene lookup returns CDR1 KGHSH and CDR2 LQKENI. The V end was cut by 5 bases, the J end by 2 bases, with 13 bases between. The CDR3 is made up of 15 amino acids. The CDR3: CASSSPGQTGNTIYF. For the CDR3, the DNA is TGTGCCAGCTCATCTCCGGGACAAACTGGAAACACCATATATTTT.

The V gene is TRBV6-5, the J gene TRBJ1-2; D gene unclear. Germline CDR1 MNHEY, CDR2 SVGAGI. V lost 7 bases and J 7 bases, leaving 10 bases between the germline ends. The CDR3 is made up of 11 amino acids. The CDR3 DNA follows: TGTGCCAGCACCAACCTATTTGGCTACACCTTC. Its translation: CASTNLFGYTF.

This clone was picked up one time. The chain combines TRBV3-1 (or the pseudogene TRBV3-2) with TRBJ2-1, with 7 positions matching TRBD2. Trimming took 4 bases from V and 9 from J; bases not matched to a gene: 12. The CDR3 extends over 15 amino acids. Germline loops: CDR1 LGHDT, CDR2 YNNKEL (reference sequence). CDR3 DNA sequence: TGTGCCAGCAGCCCTCGGGGAGGGGCGGGTGCTGAGCAGTTCTTC. Translating it yields CASSPRGGAGAEQFF.

This clone was counted a few times. The rearrangement joins TRBV19 to TRBJ1-4; D is ambiguous. The CDR3 is 13 amino acids. V was shortened by 5 bases and J by 4 bases, with 8 bases between the two germline ends. Germline V gene lookup returns CDR1 LNHDA and CDR2 SQIVND (reference sequence). In DNA form, the CDR3 reads TGTGCCAGTAGTCCAGAGCGTAATGAAAAACTGTTTTTT. Its translation is CASSPERNEKLFF.

The V gene is TRBV6-1, the J gene TRBJ1-2; possible D gene TRBD1, 5 bases. Germline V gene lookup returns CDR1 MNHNS and CDR2 SASEGT. Trimming cost V 0 bases and J 8 bases, with 7 bases left between them. This CDR3 has 12 amino acids. The CDR3 DNA sequence: TGTGCCAGCAGTGAAGCGCAGGGAGGCTACACCTTC. Its protein is CASSEAQGGYTF.

This clone was counted only a few times. The chain carries TRBV10-2 and TRBJ2-1, with 12 bases identical to TRBD2. The V segment lost 6 bases and the J segment 7 bases; nucleotides outside the gene matches: 10. CDR1 is WSHSY, CDR2 SAAADI, per germline. The CDR3 loop spans 16 amino acids. CDR3 DNA: TGCGCCAGCAGGAGGGAACTAGCGGGAGGAGGGAATGAGCAGTTCTTC. It encodes CASRRELAGGGNEQFF.

The DNA for the CDR3 is TGTGCCAGCAGCACCAGGGGAGATACGCAGTATTTT. Its translation is CASSTRGDTQYF. The V gene is TRBV12-3 or TRBV12-4, the J gene TRBJ2-3; D possibly corresponds to TRBD1 (6 bases). V lost 6 bases to trimming and J lost 5 bases, with 9 bases between them. The CDR3 is 12 amino acids.

The chain recombines TRBV4-1 with TRBJ2-5, with 8 bases aligning to TRBD2. The CDR3 is 17 residues long. Looked up from germline, CDR1 is MGHRA and CDR2 is YSYEKL. The ends lost 0 bases at V and 3 bases at J; junction bases unmatched: 9. This chain's CDR3 is CASSQDWSGSGEETQYF. CDR3 nucleotides: TGCGCCAGCAGCCAAGATTGGAGCGGGAGTGGGGAAGAGACCCAGTACTTC.

V is TRBV28 and J is TRBJ2-7; D uncertain. V lost 8 bases, J lost 5 bases, and 10 bases lay in between. Germline-derived CDR1 and CDR2 are MDHEN and SYDVKM. This CDR3 has 11 residues. The CDR3 DNA follows: TGTGCCAGCTCTATTCGGGACGAGCAGTACTTC. Protein: CASSIRDEQYF.

This clone occurred a few times. The gene calls are TRBV6-5 and TRBJ2-7; 7 bases align to TRBD1. Germline trimming cut 6 bases from V and 0 bases from J; bases unmatched to any gene: 8. This CDR3 is 15 amino acids long. The V gene's germline CDR1 is MNHEY and CDR2 SVGAGI. This CDR3 reads CASSLDRVSSYEQYF. CDR3 sequence (DNA): TGTGCCAGCAGCCTCGACAGGGTCTCCTCCTACGAGCAGTACTTC.